These 6 T cell receptor beta chains were sequenced from one sample in a study of T cell changes during pregnancy in multiple sclerosis. Assay used: immunoSEQ multiplex PCR; TCRdb lists only in-frame clones, some missing. Of approximately 60,000 clones in the sample, roughly 93% were seen once. Source: CD4+ T cells from peripheral blood mononuclear cells, taken before pregnancy. All receptors come from a female donor with multiple sclerosis, enrolled in a pregnancy study.

This clone was seen a single time. The chain links TRBV19 to TRBJ2-2; D perhaps matches TRBD1 (5 bases). Germline CDR1 LNHDA, CDR2 SQIVND (reference sequence). V was clipped by 5 bases and J by 3 bases, with 16 bases between them. The CDR3 runs to 16 residues. The CDR3 coding sequence is TGTGCCAGTAGTCCGTCGGGCGGCAGGGACACCGGGGAGCTGTTTTTT. It translates to CASSPSGGRDTGELFF.

This chain uses TRBV7-9 with TRBJ2-3; tentatively, D is TRBD1 (5 bases). V was trimmed by 8 bases and J by 0 bases, leaving 18 bases between them. The germline V gene encodes CDR1 SEHNR and CDR2 FQNEAQ (reference sequence). The CDR3 consists of 16 residues. This chain's CDR3 is CASCCPSGFSTDTQYF. The CDR3 nucleotides are TGTGCCAGCTGCTGTCCTTCAGGGTTTAGCACAGATACGCAGTATTTT.

V usage is TRBV7-8 and J usage is TRBJ1-2; D ambiguous. The CDR3 is made up of 17 amino acids. Germline V lookup: CDR1 SGHVS, CDR2 FQNEAQ. The V end lost 1 base, the J end lost 0 bases, and 15 bases lay between the germline ends. Written as DNA, the CDR3 is TGTGCCAGCAGCTTAGGCCTCGGAGGAAATGCTAACTATGGCTACACCTTC. This translates into CASSLGLGGNANYGYTF.

The rearrangement links TRBV29-1 to TRBJ2-1; maybe TRBD2 (5 bases). The V gene lost 3 bases and the J gene lost 2 bases, with 17 bases spanning the gap. Germline CDR1 reads SQVTM; CDR2 reads ANQGSEA. The CDR3 has 16 residues. DNA of the CDR3: TGCAGCGTTGAGGCGCGGGCTCCCTCAACCTACAATGAGCAGTTCTTC. It codes for CSVEARAPSTYNEQFF.

This clone was counted once. V is TRBV29-1 and J is TRBJ2-3, with D perhaps matching TRBD2 (6 bases). The CDR3 is 15 residues long. Trimming removed 4 bases at V and 0 bases at J, with 14 bases between. Per germline, CDR1 SQVTM and CDR2 ANQGSEA. The CDR3 reads CSVVGYSGSTDTQYF. The CDR3 DNA reads TGCAGCGTTGTGGGCTACAGCGGGAGCACAGATACGCAGTATTTT.

The V call is TRBV9, the J call TRBJ2-3; the match to TRBD2 covers 9 bases. With V trimmed by 0 bases and J by 3 bases, 11 bases remained unmatched. CDR3 length equals 18 residues. The V gene's germline CDR1 is SGDLS and CDR2 YYNGEE. In nucleotides, the CDR3 is TGTGCCAGCAGCGTAGGGTTAAGTAGCGGGAGATTGACAGATACGCAGTATTTT. The encoded protein is CASSVGLSSGRLTDTQYF.